The 10 T cell receptor beta chains given below trace back to one sample, sequenced in a study of blood T cell repertoires in COVID-19. TCRdb keeps only in-frame clones here, not all; method: immunoSEQ multiplex PCR. Here the sample spans some 210,000 clones, approximately 84% being singletons. The sequenced material came from peripheral blood. The receptors here all came from a woman aged 70-85 years with active or convalescent COVID-19.

V gene TRBV28 combines with J gene TRBJ2-3; D is unresolved. Trimming removed 3 bases from V and 1 base from J, with 8 bases in between. Per germline, CDR1 MDHEN and CDR2 SYDVKM. The CDR3 spans 14 residues. CDR3 loop: CASSFIKRTDTQYF. Here the CDR3 DNA reads TGTGCCAGCAGTTTTATCAAGCGCACAGATACGCAGTATTTT.

The CDR3 loop is CASSSPLGLAGGYEQYF. The DNA of the CDR3 is TGTGCCAGCAGCTCACCTTTAGGACTAGCGGGAGGTTACGAGCAGTACTTC. This chain links TRBV5-8 with TRBJ2-7; 14 bases line up with TRBD2. V lost 3 bases and J lost 4; bases outside the gene matches: 9. From germline, CDR1 is SGHTS and CDR2 YDEGEE. The CDR3 has 17 residues.

The chain combines TRBV7-9 with TRBJ1-1; no reliable D call. CDR3 length: 14 amino acids. The germline V and J ends were trimmed by 4 bases and 4 bases, with 13 bases remaining between them. Germline V gene lookup returns CDR1 SEHNR and CDR2 FQNEAQ (reference sequence). The CDR3 coding sequence is TGTGCCAGCAGCTCCCGGGAAACCTCCACTGAAGCTTTCTTT. Translation gives CASSSRETSTEAFF.

V is TRBV12-3 or TRBV12-4 and J is TRBJ2-2, with D perhaps TRBD2 (6 bases). CDR3 length equals 13 residues. The V end was cut by 6 bases, the J end by 6 bases, with 11 bases between. CDR3 nucleotides: TGTGCCAGCAGCCTCCCGGGGGCCGGGGAGCTGTTTTTT. Encoded protein: CASSLPGAGELFF.

The rearrangement links TRBV11-2 to TRBJ2-1; 9 bases match TRBD2. Per the germline V gene, CDR1 is SGHAT and CDR2 is FQNNGV. CDR3 length: 15 residues. The V segment lost 5 bases and the J segment 6 bases; nucleotides outside the gene matches: 8. Here the CDR3 DNA reads TGTGCCAGCAGCCCTAATAGCGGGAGAAGCAATGAGCAGTTCTTC. Translating gives CASSPNSGRSNEQFF.

CDR3 bases: TGTGCCAGCAGCCAGCCCGGGACAGGGAGTATCTACGAGCAGTACTTC. It encodes CASSQPGTGSIYEQYF. The chain uses TRBV4-2 and TRBJ2-7; 9 bases are shared with TRBD1. This CDR3 region has 16 residues. Trimming cost V 3 bases and J 3 bases; bases outside gene matches: 9. The germline CDR1 and CDR2 sequences are LGHNA and YNFKEQ.

This rearrangement joins TRBV12-5 to TRBJ2-5, with 11 bases lining up with TRBD2. The junction had 19 bases not matched to a gene; V was cut back by 0 bases and J by 4 bases. The CDR3 contains 21 residues. Germline V CDR1 and CDR2: LGHNT, FRNRAP. The CDR3 bases are TGTGCTAGTGGTTTGGTAGAAAAAGACAGGGCGCGGCTAGCGGGAGGAGAGACCCAGTACTTC. It yields the protein CASGLVEKDRARLAGGETQYF.

The chain employs TRBV7-3 and TRBJ2-2; TRBD1 matches 7 bases. Germline loops: CDR1 SGHTA, CDR2 FQGTGA. This CDR3 contains 16 residues. V dropped 5 bases and J dropped 0; count of bases not matched to a gene: 6. This CDR3 reads CASSPRGQPNTGELFF. The CDR3 DNA reads as TGTGCCAGCAGCCCTCGGGGACAGCCGAACACCGGGGAGCTGTTTTTT.

The table lists this clone with a few counts. This sequence joins TRBV7-9 and TRBJ2-2; no clear D. Trimming took 7 bases from V and 6 from J, leaving 12 bases between them. Germline V gives CDR1 SEHNR, CDR2 FQNEAQ (reference sequence). The CDR3 totals 13 residues. CDR3 DNA sequence: TGTGCCAGCACCTCTGTTGGAGCCGGGGAGCTGTTTTTT. As protein: CASTSVGAGELFF. Combining the CDR3 with reference TRBV7-9 and TRBJ2-2 gives the whole variable domain DTGVSQNPRHKITKRGQNVTFRCDPISEHNRLYWYRQTLGQGPEFLTYFQNEAQLEKSRLLSDRFSAERPKGSFSTLEIQRTEQGDSAMYLCASTSVGAGELFFGEGSRLTVL.

The chain recombines TRBV9 with TRBJ1-3; the match to TRBD1 covers 7 bases. Germline trimming cut 3 bases from V and 2 bases from J; bases unmatched to any gene: 14. This CDR3 contains 18 residues. The germline V gene encodes CDR1 SGDLS and CDR2 YYNGEE. The CDR3 DNA reads as TGTGCCAGCAGCGGGAGAGGACAGGCCATAGATGCTGGAAACACCATATATTTT. Its protein product is CASSGRGQAIDAGNTIYF.